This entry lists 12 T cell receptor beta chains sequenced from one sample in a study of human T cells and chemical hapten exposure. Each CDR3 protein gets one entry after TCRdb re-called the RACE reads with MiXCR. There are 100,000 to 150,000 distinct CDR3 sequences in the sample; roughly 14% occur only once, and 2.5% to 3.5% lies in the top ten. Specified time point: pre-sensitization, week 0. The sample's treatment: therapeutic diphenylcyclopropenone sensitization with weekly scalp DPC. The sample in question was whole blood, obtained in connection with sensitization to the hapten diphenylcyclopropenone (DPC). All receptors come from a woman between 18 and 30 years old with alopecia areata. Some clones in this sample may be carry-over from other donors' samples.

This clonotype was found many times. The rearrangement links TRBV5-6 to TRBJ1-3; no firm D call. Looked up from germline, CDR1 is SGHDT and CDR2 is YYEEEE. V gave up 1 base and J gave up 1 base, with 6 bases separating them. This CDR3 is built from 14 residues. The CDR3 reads CASSLFQSGNTIYF. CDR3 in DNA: TGTGCCAGCAGCTTGTTTCAGTCTGGAAACACCATATATTTT.

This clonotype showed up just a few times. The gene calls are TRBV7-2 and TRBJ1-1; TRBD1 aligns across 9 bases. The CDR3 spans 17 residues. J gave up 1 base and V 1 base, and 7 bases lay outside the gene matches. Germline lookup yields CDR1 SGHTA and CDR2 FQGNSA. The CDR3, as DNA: TGTGCCAGCAGCTTAGTCGGGACAGGGCCCGCGAACACTGAAGCTTTCTTT. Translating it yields CASSLVGTGPANTEAFF.

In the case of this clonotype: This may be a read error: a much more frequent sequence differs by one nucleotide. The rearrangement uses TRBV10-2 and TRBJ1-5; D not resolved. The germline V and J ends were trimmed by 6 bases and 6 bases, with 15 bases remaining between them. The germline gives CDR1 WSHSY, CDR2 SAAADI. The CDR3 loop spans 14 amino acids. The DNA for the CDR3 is TGCGCCAGCAGATCGGGGAGGTCATTTCAGCCCCAGCATTTT. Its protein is CASRSGRSFQPQHF.

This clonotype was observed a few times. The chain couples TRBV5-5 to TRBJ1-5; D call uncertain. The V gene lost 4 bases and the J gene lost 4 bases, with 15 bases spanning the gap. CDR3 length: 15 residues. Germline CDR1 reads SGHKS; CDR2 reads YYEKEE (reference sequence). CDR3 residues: CASSPGGRGNQPQHF. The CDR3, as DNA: TGTGCCAGCAGCCCTGGTGGCCGAGGTAATCAGCCCCAGCATTTT. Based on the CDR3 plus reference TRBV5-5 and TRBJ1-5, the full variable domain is DAGVTQSPTHLIKTRGQQVTLRCSPISGHKSVSWYQQVLGQGPQFIFQYYEKEERGRGNFPDRFSARQFPNYSSELNVNALLLGDSALYLCASSPGGRGNQPQHFGDGTRLSIL.

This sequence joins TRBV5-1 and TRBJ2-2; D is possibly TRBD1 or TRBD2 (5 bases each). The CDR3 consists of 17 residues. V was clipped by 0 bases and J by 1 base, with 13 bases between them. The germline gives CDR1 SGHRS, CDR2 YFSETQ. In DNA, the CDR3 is TGCGCCAGCAGCTTGGATAGACGGGACCTGAACACCGGGGAGCTGTTTTTT. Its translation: CASSLDRRDLNTGELFF.

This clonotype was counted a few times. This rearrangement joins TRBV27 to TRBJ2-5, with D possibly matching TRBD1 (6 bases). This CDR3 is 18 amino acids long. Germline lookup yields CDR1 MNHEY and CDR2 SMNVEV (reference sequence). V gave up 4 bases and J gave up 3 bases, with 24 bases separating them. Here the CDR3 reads CASSSPSRIRGRKETQYF. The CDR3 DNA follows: TGTGCCAGCAGTTCCCCGAGCCGCATCAGGGGTCGTAAAGAGACCCAGTACTTC.

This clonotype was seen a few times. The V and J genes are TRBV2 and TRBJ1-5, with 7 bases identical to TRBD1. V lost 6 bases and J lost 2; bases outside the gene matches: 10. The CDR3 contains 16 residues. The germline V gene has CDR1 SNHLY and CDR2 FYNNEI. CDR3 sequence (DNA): TGTGCCAGCAGATACGACAGGGCCCTTGGCAATCAGCCCCAGCATTTT. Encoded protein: CASRYDRALGNQPQHF.

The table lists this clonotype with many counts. Here the CDR3 reads CSAPPGQYKNIQYF. The CDR3 DNA sequence: TGCAGTGCTCCTCCGGGACAGTACAAAAACATTCAGTACTTC. The chain uses TRBV20-1 and TRBJ2-4; 7 nucleotides align to TRBD1. The CDR3 is made up of 14 amino acids. Germline assignment: CDR1 DFQATT and CDR2 SNEGSKA (reference sequence). V shed 5 bases, J shed 3 bases, and the junction held 7 bases outside the gene matches.

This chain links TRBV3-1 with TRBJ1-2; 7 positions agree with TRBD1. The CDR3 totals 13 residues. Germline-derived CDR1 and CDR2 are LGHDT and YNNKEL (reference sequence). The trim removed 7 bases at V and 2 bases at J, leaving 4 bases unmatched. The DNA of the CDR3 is TGTGCCAGCATGGGGACAGCAAACTATGGCTACACCTTC. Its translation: CASMGTANYGYTF.

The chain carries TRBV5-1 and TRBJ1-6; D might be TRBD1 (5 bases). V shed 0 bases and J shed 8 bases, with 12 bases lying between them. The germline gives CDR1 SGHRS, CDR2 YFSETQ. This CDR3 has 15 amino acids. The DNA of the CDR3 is TGCGCCAGCAGCTTGGCTAGGGGATCGTATTCACCCCTCCACTTT. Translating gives CASSLARGSYSPLHF.

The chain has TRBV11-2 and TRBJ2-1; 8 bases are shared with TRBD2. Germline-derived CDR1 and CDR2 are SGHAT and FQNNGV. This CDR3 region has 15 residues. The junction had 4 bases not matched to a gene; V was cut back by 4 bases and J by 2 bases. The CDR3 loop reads CASSSMRGAYNEQFF. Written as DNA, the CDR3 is TGTGCCAGCAGCTCGATGCGGGGGGCCTACAATGAGCAGTTCTTC.

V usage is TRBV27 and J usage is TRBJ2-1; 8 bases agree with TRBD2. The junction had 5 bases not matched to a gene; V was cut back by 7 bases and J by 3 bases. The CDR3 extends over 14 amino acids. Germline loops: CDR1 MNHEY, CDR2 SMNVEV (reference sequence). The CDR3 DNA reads TGTGCCAGCACCGCGGGAGGATACTACAATGAGCAGTTCTTC. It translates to CASTAGGYYNEQFF.